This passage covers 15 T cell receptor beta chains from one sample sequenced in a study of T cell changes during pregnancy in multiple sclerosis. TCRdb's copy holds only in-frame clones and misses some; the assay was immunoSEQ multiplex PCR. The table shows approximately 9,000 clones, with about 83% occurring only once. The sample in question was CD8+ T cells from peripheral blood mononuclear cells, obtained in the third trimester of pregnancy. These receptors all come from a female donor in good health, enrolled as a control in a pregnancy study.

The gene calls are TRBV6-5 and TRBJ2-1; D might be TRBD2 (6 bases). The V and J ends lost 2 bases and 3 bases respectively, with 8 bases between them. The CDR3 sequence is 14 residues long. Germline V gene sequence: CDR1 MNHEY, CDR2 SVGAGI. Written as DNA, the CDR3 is TGTGCCAGCAGTTACGGGGAGGACTACAATGAGCAGTTCTTC. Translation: CASSYGEDYNEQFF.

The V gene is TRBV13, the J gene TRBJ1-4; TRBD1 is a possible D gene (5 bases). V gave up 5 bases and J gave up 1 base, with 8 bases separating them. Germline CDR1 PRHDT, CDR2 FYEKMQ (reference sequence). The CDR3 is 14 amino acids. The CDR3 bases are TGTGCCAGCAGCCGCCAGGGAACTAATGAAAAACTGTTTTTT. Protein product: CASSRQGTNEKLFF.

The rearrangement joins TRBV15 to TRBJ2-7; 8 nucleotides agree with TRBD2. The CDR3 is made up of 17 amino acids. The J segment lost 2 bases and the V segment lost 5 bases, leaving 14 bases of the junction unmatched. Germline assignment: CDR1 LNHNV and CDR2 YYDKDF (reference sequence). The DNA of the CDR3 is TGTGCCACCAGCCCGAACTCGGGACTAGAGGTTCCCTACGAGCAGTACTTC. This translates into CATSPNSGLEVPYEQYF. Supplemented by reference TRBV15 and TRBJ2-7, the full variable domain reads DAMVIQNPRYQVTQFGKPVTLSCSQTLNHNVMYWYQQKSSQAPKLLFHYYDKDFNNEADTPDNFQSRRPNTSFCFLDIRSPGLGDTAMYLCATSPNSGLEVPYEQYFGPGTRLTVT.

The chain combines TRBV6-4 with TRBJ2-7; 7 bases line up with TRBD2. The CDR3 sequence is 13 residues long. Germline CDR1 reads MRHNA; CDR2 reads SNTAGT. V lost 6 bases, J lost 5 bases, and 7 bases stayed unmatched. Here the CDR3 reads CASRAGEGDEQYF. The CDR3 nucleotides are TGTGCCAGCAGAGCCGGGGAGGGCGACGAGCAGTACTTC.

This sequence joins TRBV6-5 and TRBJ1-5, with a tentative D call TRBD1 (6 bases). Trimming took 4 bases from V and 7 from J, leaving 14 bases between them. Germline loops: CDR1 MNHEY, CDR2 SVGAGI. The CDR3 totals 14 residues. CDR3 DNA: TGTGCCAGCAGTTTAGGGGGGGGAGGGCAGCCCCAGCATTTT. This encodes CASSLGGGGQPQHF.

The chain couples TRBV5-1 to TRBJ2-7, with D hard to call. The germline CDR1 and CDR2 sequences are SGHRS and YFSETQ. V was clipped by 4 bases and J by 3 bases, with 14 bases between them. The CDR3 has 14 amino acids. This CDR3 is CASSGSGLFYEQYF. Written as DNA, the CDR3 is TGCGCCAGCAGCGGCTCTGGGCTTTTCTACGAGCAGTACTTC.

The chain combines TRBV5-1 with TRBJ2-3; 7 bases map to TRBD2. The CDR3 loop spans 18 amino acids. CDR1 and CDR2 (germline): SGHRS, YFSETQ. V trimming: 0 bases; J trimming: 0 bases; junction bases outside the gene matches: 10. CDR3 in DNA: TGCGCCAGCAGCTTGGAACCCGGGAGCGGGACTAGCACAGATACGCAGTATTTT. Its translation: CASSLEPGSGTSTDTQYF.

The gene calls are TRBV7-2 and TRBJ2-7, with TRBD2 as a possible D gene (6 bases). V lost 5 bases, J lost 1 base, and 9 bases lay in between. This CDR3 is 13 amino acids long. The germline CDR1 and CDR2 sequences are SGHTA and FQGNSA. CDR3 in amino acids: CASSRGTSYEQYF. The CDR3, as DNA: TGTGCCAGCAGCCGTGGGACTTCCTACGAGCAGTACTTC.

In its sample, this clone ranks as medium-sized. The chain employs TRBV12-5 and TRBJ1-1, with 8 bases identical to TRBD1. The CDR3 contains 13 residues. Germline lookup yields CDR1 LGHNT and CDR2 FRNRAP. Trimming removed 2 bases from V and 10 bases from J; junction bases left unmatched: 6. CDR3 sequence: CASGLNFGQGAFF. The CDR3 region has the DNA TGTGCTAGTGGTTTGAATTTCGGACAGGGAGCTTTCTTT.

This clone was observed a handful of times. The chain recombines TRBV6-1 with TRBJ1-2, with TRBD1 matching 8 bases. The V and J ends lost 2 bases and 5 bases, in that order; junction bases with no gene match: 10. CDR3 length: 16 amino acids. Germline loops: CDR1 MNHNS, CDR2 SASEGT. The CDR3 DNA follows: TGTGCCAGCAGTGAAATCGGACAGGGCGGCCGTTATGGCTACACCTTC. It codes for CASSEIGQGGRYGYTF.

The CDR3: CASSQDATSGPTDTQYF. The CDR3 DNA is TGCGCCAGCAGCCAAGACGCGACTAGCGGGCCGACAGATACGCAGTATTTT. This sequence joins TRBV4-1 and TRBJ2-3; 10 bases line up with TRBD2. Per germline, CDR1 MGHRA and CDR2 YSYEKL. This CDR3 contains 17 residues. With 0 bases clipped from V and 3 bases from J, the junction kept 6 bases outside the gene matches.

CDR3 coding DNA: TGTGCCAGCCAACCAGGGACACACGACACCGGGGAGCTGTTTTTT. Its translation: CASQPGTHDTGELFF. V and J are TRBV6-1 and TRBJ2-2, with a tentative D call TRBD1 (6 bases). Trimming took 8 bases from V and 3 from J, leaving 16 bases between them. CDR3 length equals 15 residues. Looked up from germline, CDR1 is MNHNS and CDR2 is SASEGT.

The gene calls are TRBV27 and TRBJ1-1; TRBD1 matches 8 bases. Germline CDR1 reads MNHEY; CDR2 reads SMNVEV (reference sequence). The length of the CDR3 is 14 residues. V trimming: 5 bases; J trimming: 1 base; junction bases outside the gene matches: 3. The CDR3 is CASSPGTGNTEAFF. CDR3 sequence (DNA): TGTGCCAGCAGTCCCGGGACAGGGAACACTGAAGCTTTCTTT.

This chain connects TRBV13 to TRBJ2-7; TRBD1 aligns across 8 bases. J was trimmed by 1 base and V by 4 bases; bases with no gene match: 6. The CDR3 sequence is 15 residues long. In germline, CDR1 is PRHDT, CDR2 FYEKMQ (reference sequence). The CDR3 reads CASSSRTGNSYEQYF. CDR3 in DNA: TGTGCCAGCAGCTCCCGGACAGGGAATTCCTACGAGCAGTACTTC.

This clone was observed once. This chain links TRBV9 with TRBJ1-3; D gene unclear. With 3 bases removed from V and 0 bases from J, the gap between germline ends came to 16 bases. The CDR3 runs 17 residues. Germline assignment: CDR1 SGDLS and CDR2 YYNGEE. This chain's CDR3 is CASSDPPMGSSGNTIYF. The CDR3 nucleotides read TGTGCCAGCAGCGACCCTCCTATGGGGAGCTCTGGAAACACCATATATTTT.